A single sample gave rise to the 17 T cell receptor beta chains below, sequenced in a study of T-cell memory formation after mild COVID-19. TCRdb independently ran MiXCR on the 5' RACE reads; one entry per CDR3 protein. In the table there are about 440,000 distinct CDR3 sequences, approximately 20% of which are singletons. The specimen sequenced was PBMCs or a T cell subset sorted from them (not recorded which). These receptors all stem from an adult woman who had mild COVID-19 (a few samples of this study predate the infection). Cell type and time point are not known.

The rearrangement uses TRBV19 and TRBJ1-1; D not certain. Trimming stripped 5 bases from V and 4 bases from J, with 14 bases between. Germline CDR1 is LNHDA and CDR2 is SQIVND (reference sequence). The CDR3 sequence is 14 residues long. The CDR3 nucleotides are TGTGCCAGTAGTCCGGACGTTCGGGGCACTGAAGCTTTCTTT. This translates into CASSPDVRGTEAFF.

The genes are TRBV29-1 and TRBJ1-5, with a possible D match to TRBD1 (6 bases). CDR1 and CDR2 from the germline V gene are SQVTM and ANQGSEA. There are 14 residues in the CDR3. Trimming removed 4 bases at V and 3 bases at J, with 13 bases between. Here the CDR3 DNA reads TGCAGCGTTGTATGGGGGGGCCTCAATCAGCCCCAGCATTTT. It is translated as CSVVWGGLNQPQHF.

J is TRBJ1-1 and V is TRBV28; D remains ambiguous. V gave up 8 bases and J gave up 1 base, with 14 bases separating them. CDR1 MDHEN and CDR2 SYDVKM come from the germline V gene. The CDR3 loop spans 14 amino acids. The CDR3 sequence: CASLKTQKNTEAFF. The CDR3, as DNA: TGTGCCAGCCTAAAAACCCAGAAGAACACTGAAGCTTTCTTT.

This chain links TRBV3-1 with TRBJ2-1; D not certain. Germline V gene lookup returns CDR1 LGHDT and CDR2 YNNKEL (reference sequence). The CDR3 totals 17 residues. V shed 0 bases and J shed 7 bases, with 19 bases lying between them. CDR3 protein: CASSQEVFVTLTNEQFF. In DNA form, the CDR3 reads TGTGCCAGCAGCCAAGAGGTCTTTGTAACCCTTACGAATGAGCAGTTCTTC.

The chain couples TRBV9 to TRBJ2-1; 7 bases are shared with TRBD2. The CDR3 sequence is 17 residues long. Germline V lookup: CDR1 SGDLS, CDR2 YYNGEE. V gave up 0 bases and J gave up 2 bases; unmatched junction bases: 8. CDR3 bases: TGTGCCAGCAGCGTAGGCGGTAGCGGGTATACCTACAATGAGCAGTTCTTC. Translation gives CASSVGGSGYTYNEQFF.

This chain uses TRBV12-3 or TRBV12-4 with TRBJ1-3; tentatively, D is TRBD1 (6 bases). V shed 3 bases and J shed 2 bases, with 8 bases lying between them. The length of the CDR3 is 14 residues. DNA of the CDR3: TGTGCCAGCAGTTTCGGACAGACTGGAAACACCATATATTTT. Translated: CASSFGQTGNTIYF.

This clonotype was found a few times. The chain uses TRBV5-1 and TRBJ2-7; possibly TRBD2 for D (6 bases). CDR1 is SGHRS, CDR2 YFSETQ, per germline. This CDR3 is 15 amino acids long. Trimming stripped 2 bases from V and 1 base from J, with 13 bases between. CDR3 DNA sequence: TGCGCCAGCAGCTTTCGGGGCGGGAAGTCCTACGAGCAGTACTTC. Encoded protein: CASSFRGGKSYEQYF.

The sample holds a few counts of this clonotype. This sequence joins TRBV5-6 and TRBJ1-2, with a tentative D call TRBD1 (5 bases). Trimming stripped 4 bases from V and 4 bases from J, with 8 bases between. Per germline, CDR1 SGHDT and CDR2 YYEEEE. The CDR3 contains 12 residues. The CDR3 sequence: CASSTGTYGYTF. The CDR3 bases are TGTGCCAGCAGCACCGGGACCTATGGCTACACCTTC.

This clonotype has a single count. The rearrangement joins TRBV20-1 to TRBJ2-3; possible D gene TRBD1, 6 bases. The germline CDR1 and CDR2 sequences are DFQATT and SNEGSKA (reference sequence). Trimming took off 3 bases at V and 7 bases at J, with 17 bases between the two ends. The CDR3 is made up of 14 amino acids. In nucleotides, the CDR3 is TGCAGTGCTAGCACGTACTCTCAGGGGAATACGCAGTATTTT. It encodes CSASTYSQGNTQYF.

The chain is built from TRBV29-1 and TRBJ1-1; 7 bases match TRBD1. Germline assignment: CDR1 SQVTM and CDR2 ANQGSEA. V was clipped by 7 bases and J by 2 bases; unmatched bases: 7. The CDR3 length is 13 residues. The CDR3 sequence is CSAKGGYNTEAFF. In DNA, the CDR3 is TGCAGCGCCAAAGGGGGCTATAACACTGAAGCTTTCTTT.

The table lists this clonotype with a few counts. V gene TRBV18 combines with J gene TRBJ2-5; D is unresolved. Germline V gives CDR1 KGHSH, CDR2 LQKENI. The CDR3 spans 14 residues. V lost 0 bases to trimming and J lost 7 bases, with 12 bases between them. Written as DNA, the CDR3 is TGTGCCAGCTCACCACCGATGGAAGGTGGGACCCAGTACTTC. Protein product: CASSPPMEGGTQYF.

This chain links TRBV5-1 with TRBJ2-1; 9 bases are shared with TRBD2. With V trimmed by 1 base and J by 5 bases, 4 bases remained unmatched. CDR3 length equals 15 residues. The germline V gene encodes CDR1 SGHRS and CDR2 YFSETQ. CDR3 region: CASSLKAGGHNEQFF. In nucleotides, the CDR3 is TGCGCCAGCAGCTTGAAGGCGGGAGGGCACAATGAGCAGTTCTTC. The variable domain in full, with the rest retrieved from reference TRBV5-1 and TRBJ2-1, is KAGVTQTPRYLIKTRGQQVTLSCSPISGHRSVSWYQQTPGQGLQFLFEYFSETQRNKGNFPGRFSGRQFSNSRSEMNVSTLELGDSALYLCASSLKAGGHNEQFFGPGTRLTVL.

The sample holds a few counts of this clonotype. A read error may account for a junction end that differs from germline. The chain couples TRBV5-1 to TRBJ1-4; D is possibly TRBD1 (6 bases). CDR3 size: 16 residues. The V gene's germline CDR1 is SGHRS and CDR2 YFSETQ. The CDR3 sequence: CASSGHPGTTNEKLFF. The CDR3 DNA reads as TGCGCCAGCAGCGGTCATCCCGGGACAACAAATGAAAAACTGTTTTTT.

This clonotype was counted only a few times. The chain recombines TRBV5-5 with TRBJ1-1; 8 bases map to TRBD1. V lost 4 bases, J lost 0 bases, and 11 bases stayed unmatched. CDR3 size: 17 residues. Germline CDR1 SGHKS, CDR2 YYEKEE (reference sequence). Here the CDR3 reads CASSLNPGQVMNTEAFF. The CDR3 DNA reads TGTGCCAGCAGCCTTAATCCGGGACAGGTGATGAACACTGAAGCTTTCTTT.

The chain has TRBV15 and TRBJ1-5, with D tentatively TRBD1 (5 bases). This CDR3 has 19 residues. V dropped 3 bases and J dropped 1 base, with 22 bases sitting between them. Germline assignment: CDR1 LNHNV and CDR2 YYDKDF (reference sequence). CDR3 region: CATSRGLGVGRRSNQPQHF. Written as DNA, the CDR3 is TGTGCCACCAGCAGGGGACTCGGTGTGGGGCGCAGGAGCAATCAGCCCCAGCATTTT. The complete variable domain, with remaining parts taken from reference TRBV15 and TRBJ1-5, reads DAMVIQNPRYQVTQFGKPVTLSCSQTLNHNVMYWYQQKSSQAPKLLFHYYDKDFNNEADTPDNFQSRRPNTSFCFLDIRSPGLGDTAMYLCATSRGLGVGRRSNQPQHFGDGTRLSIL.

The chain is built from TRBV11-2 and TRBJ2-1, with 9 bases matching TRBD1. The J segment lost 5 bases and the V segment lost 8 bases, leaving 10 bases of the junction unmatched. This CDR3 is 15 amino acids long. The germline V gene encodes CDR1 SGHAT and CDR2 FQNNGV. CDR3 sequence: CASSVDRGKHNEQFF. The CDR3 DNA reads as TGTGCCAGCTCTGTGGACAGGGGAAAGCACAATGAGCAGTTCTTC.

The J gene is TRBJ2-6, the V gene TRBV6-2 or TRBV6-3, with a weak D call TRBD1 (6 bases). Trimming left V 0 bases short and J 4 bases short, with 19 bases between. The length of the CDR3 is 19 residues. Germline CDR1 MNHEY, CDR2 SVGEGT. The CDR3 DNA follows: TGTGCCAGCAGTTACTCGCCCGACAGGCTGGAGGCGGGGGCCAACGTCCTGACTTTC. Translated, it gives CASSYSPDRLEAGANVLTF.